Reported below is one T cell receptor beta chain. Its target is unknown. The source of the sample is a study of cytomegalovirus exposure and HLA in healthy donors. V was shortened by 6 bases and J by 9 bases, with 18 bases between the two germline ends. The CDR3 sequence is 14 residues long. Germline loops: CDR1 MRHNA, CDR2 SNTAGT. PCR used 60 Vbeta primers and 13 Jbeta primers. Data came from immunoSEQ multiplex PCR; TCRdb stores just in-frame clones and leaves some out. Among 150,000 to 200,000 clones, more than 75% were seen once, and the ten largest hold 1.5% to 2%. Healthy donors of bone marrow made up the group. Broader study findings: Likely technical artifact: a cluster of highly shared sequence variants.

Source material: PBMCs. V and J are TRBV6-4 and TRBJ2-1; no clear D. This TCR derives from a woman between 45 and 60 years old in good health and CMV-seronegative. CDR3 in DNA: TGTGCCAGCAGCGCTATGGTGCTAGACGCTGAGCAGTTCTTC. Protein sequence: CASSAMVLDAEQFF.